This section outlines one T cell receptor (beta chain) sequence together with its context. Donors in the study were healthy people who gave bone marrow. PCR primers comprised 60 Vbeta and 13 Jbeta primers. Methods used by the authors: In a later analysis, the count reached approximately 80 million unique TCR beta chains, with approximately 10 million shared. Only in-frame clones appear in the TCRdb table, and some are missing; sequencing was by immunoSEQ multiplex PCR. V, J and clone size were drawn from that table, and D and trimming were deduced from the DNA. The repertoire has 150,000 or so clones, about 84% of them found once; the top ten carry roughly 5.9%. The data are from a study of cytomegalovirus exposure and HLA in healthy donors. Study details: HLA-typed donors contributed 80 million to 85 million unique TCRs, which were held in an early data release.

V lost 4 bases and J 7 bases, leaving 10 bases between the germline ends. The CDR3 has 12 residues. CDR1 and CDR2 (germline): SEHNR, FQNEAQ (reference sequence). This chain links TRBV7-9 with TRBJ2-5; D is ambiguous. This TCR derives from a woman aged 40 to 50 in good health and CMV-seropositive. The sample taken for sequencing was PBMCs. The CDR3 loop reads CASSSGLGTQYF. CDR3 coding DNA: TGTGCCAGCAGCTCAGGATTGGGGACCCAGTACTTC.